This entry features one T cell receptor beta chain sequence. With 1 base removed from V and 5 bases from J, the gap between germline ends came to 11 bases. Germline-derived CDR1 and CDR2 are SEHNR and FQNEAQ (reference sequence). This CDR3 comprises 14 residues. This sample was taken from a study of blood T cells in healthy people across ages. Combining a sample-barcoded 5' primer with a J-beta primer mix, a second PCR ran for 7 to 11 cycles. TCRdb re-derived calls from the 5' RACE reads in MiXCR, one entry per CDR3 protein. Altogether hundreds of thousands of distinct CDR3 sequences are present, 20% to 30% being singletons, with the ten largest covering approximately 10%. This sample also belongs to another study, concerning T cells of mothers and their children.

The chain employs TRBV7-9 and TRBJ2-5; perhaps TRBD1 as D (6 bases). This TCR derives from a boy younger than 18 in good health. Sequencing was done on a sample of blood. DNA for the CDR3: TGTGCCAGCAGCTTAGGACAGGCCGGGGAGACCCAGTACTTC. This gives the protein CASSLGQAGETQYF.